The rows below give T cell receptor beta chains drawn from one sample of a study of CD8 T cells in Susac syndrome. MiXCR, run by TCRdb on the immunoSEQ multiplex PCR reads, gives a single entry per CDR3 protein. The sample has more than 150,000 distinct CDR3 sequences; 90% to 95% are singletons. Source material: CD4+ T cells from PBMCs. The receptors here all came from a human donor in good health. Each CDR3 is given with its conserved first and last residue. A D gene is named only where the DNA matches it firmly. Clone size appears in some rows only: once, few, many, or a class for an expanded clone.

j_gene: TRBJ1-4
v_gene: TRBV30
d_gene: -
abundance: -
CDR3aa: CAGGRDKLFF
CDR3nt: TGTGCCGGGGGCCGGGACAAACTGTTTTTT

j_gene: TRBJ2-3
v_gene: TRBV29-1
d_gene: -
abundance: -
CDR3aa: CSGGSSTDTQYF
CDR3nt: TGCAGTGGGGGCTCAAGCACAGATACGCAGTATTTT

j_gene: TRBJ2-7
v_gene: TRBV18
d_gene: TRBD2
abundance: -
CDR3aa: CASSPTGGGEQYF
CDR3nt: TGTGCCAGCTCACCAACGGGGGGGGGCGAGCAGTACTTC

j_gene: TRBJ2-6
v_gene: TRBV7-2
d_gene: -
abundance: few
CDR3aa: CASSSPHSGANVLTF
CDR3nt: TGTGCCAGCAGCTCCCCCCATTCTGGGGCCAACGTCCTGACTTTC

j_gene: TRBJ2-2
v_gene: TRBV29-1
d_gene: -
abundance: -
CDR3aa: CSVESSGPGELFF
CDR3nt: TGCAGCGTTGAATCCTCGGGGCCCGGGGAGCTGTTTTTT

j_gene: TRBJ2-1
v_gene: TRBV6-1
d_gene: TRBD2
abundance: -
CDR3aa: CASKKSGSGSYNEQFF
CDR3nt: TGTGCCAGCAAGAAGAGCGGGAGTGGCTCCTACAATGAGCAGTTCTTC

j_gene: TRBJ1-5
v_gene: TRBV5-1
d_gene: -
abundance: -
CDR3aa: CASSLEARQPQHF
CDR3nt: TGCGCCAGCAGCTTGGAGGCCCGTCAGCCCCAGCATTTT

j_gene: TRBJ2-7
v_gene: TRBV24-1
d_gene: -
abundance: -
CDR3aa: CATSDFGDNVYEQYF
CDR3nt: TGTGCCACCAGTGATTTTGGGGACAATGTTTACGAGCAGTACTTC

j_gene: TRBJ2-5
v_gene: TRBV27
d_gene: TRBD2
abundance: -
CDR3aa: CASSLRASGGVETQYF
CDR3nt: TGTGCCAGCAGTTTAAGGGCTAGCGGGGGGGTTGAGACCCAGTACTTC

j_gene: TRBJ1-2
v_gene: TRBV18
d_gene: -
abundance: -
CDR3aa: CASAPNDHGYTF
CDR3nt: TGTGCCAGCGCGCCCAACGACCATGGCTACACCTTC

j_gene: TRBJ2-7
v_gene: TRBV20-1
d_gene: TRBD1
abundance: -
CDR3aa: CSANPGQALSYEQYF
CDR3nt: TGCAGTGCTAATCCGGGACAGGCTCTCTCCTACGAGCAGTACTTC

j_gene: TRBJ1-3
v_gene: TRBV28
d_gene: -
abundance: -
CDR3aa: CASSLWQALSSGNTIYF
CDR3nt: TGTGCCAGCAGTTTATGGCAGGCGCTATCCTCTGGAAACACCATATATTTT

j_gene: TRBJ2-1
v_gene: TRBV4-1
d_gene: -
abundance: -
CDR3aa: CASSPLDPHEQVF
CDR3nt: TGCGCCAGCAGCCCCCTCGACCCGCATGAGCAGGTCTTC

j_gene: TRBJ2-1
v_gene: TRBV12-3/TRBV12-4
d_gene: -
abundance: -
CDR3aa: CASSLAYVGNEQFF
CDR3nt: TGTGCCAGCAGTTTAGCCTACGTGGGGAACGAGCAGTTCTTC

j_gene: TRBJ1-6
v_gene: TRBV6-5
d_gene: -
abundance: once
CDR3aa: CASSYSTPYNSPLHF
CDR3nt: TGTGCCAGCAGTTACTCGACACCTTATAATTCACCCCTCCACTTT

j_gene: TRBJ2-7
v_gene: TRBV9
d_gene: -
abundance: -
CDR3aa: CASSPGDQTGYEQYF
CDR3nt: TGTGCCAGCAGTCCCGGGGATCAAACAGGATACGAGCAGTACTTC

j_gene: TRBJ2-3
v_gene: TRBV29-1
d_gene: -
abundance: -
CDR3aa: CSGHYGIDTQYF
CDR3nt: TGCAGCGGACATTATGGTATAGATACGCAGTATTTT

j_gene: TRBJ1-1
v_gene: TRBV5-1
d_gene: -
abundance: -
CDR3aa: CASSLDRAMNTEAFF
CDR3nt: TGCGCCAGCAGCTTGGACAGGGCAATGAACACTGAAGCTTTCTTT

j_gene: TRBJ2-1
v_gene: TRBV5-1
d_gene: -
abundance: -
CDR3aa: CASSFGPEQFF
CDR3nt: TGCGCCAGCAGCTTCGGACCGGAGCAGTTCTTC

j_gene: TRBJ1-5
v_gene: TRBV20-1
d_gene: -
abundance: -
CDR3aa: CSASPYNQPQHF
CDR3nt: TGCAGTGCTAGTCCCTACAATCAGCCCCAGCATTTT

j_gene: TRBJ2-3
v_gene: TRBV5-1
d_gene: TRBD2
abundance: -
CDR3aa: CASSFPTSGSTDTQYF
CDR3nt: TGCGCCAGCAGCTTCCCAACTAGCGGGAGCACAGATACGCAGTATTTT

j_gene: TRBJ2-1
v_gene: TRBV5-1
d_gene: -
abundance: -
CDR3aa: CASSSASSYNEQFF
CDR3nt: TGCGCCAGCAGCTCCGCTAGCTCCTACAATGAGCAGTTCTTC

j_gene: TRBJ2-6
v_gene: TRBV2
d_gene: -
abundance: once
CDR3aa: CASSARSGANVLTF
CDR3nt: TGTGCCAGCAGTGCGCGGTCTGGGGCCAACGTCCTGACTTTC

j_gene: TRBJ2-7
v_gene: TRBV10-1
d_gene: -
abundance: -
CDR3aa: CASSEGGVSYEQYF
CDR3nt: TGCGCCAGCAGTGAAGGGGGGGTCTCCTACGAGCAGTACTTC

j_gene: TRBJ1-6
v_gene: TRBV30
d_gene: -
abundance: -
CDR3aa: CAWSSYSYNSPLHF
CDR3nt: TGTGCCTGGAGTTCTTACTCCTATAATTCACCCCTCCACTTT

j_gene: TRBJ2-7
v_gene: TRBV6-5
d_gene: TRBD1
abundance: -
CDR3aa: CASSYSGTGSYEQYF
CDR3nt: TGTGCCAGCAGTTACTCGGGGACAGGGTCCTACGAGCAGTACTTC

j_gene: TRBJ2-7
v_gene: TRBV4-1
d_gene: -
abundance: -
CDR3aa: CASSQVLGKDSYEQYF
CDR3nt: TGCGCCAGCAGCCAAGTTTTAGGGAAGGATTCCTACGAGCAGTACTTC

j_gene: TRBJ1-5
v_gene: TRBV20-1
d_gene: TRBD1
abundance: -
CDR3aa: CSAPQGGPGQPQHF
CDR3nt: TGCAGTGCTCCTCAGGGGGGGCCGGGTCAGCCCCAGCATTTT

j_gene: TRBJ1-3
v_gene: TRBV11-2
d_gene: -
abundance: -
CDR3aa: CASSFPGAGGNTIYF
CDR3nt: TGTGCCAGCAGCTTTCCGGGGGCGGGTGGAAACACCATATATTTT

j_gene: TRBJ2-1
v_gene: TRBV20-1
d_gene: TRBD1
abundance: -
CDR3aa: CSARGQAIYSSYNEQFF
CDR3nt: TGCAGTGCTAGGGGACAGGCGATTTATAGCTCCTACAATGAGCAGTTCTTC

j_gene: TRBJ1-1
v_gene: TRBV30
d_gene: -
abundance: -
CDR3aa: CAWSVRLMNTEAFF
CDR3nt: TGTGCCTGGAGTGTACGGTTAATGAACACTGAAGCTTTCTTT

j_gene: TRBJ1-1
v_gene: TRBV12-3/TRBV12-4
d_gene: -
abundance: -
CDR3aa: CASNRGENTEAFF
CDR3nt: TGTGCCAGCAACCGAGGGGAGAACACTGAAGCTTTCTTT

j_gene: TRBJ1-1
v_gene: TRBV9
d_gene: -
abundance: -
CDR3aa: CASSVAPGGGTEAFF
CDR3nt: TGTGCCAGCAGCGTAGCCCCGGGAGGGGGCACTGAAGCTTTCTTT

j_gene: TRBJ1-4
v_gene: TRBV18
d_gene: -
abundance: -
CDR3aa: CASSPSYREGLFF
CDR3nt: TGTGCCAGCTCACCCTCATACCGTGAGGGACTGTTTTTT

j_gene: TRBJ2-7
v_gene: TRBV3-1
d_gene: TRBD1
abundance: -
CDR3aa: CASSGLGQGPYEQYF
CDR3nt: TGTGCCAGCAGCGGGCTGGGACAGGGACCCTACGAGCAGTACTTC

j_gene: TRBJ1-1
v_gene: TRBV7-2
d_gene: -
abundance: -
CDR3aa: CASSSWRAAEAFF
CDR3nt: TGTGCCAGCAGCTCCTGGAGGGCAGCTGAAGCTTTCTTT

j_gene: TRBJ2-5
v_gene: TRBV6-1
d_gene: TRBD2
abundance: -
CDR3aa: CASSEWAGGDGETQYF
CDR3nt: TGTGCCAGCAGTGAATGGGCGGGAGGGGATGGAGAGACCCAGTACTTC